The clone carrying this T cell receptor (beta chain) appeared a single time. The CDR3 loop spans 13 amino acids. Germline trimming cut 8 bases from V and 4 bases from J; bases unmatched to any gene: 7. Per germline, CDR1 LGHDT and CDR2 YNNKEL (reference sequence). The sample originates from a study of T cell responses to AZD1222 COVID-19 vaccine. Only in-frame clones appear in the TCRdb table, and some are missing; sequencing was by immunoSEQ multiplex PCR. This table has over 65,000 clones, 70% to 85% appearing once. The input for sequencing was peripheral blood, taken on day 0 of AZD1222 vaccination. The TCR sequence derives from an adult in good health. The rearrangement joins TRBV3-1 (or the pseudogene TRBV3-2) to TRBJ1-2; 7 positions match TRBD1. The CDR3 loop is CASGRQGSYGYTF. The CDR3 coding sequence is TGTGCCAGCGGGCGACAGGGTAGCTATGGCTACACCTTC.